This T cell receptor beta chain was captured by sequencing in a study of multiple sclerosis patients with progressive multifocal leukoencephalopathy. Regarding the study as a whole: Whether JC virus or general immunocompromise explains the findings remained unclear. PML-onset expanded TRB clones were detectable before and during natalizumab therapy.

The CDR3 length is 16 residues. The germline gives CDR1 LNHDA, CDR2 SQIVND (reference sequence). V lost 5 bases and J lost 6; bases outside the gene matches: 7. The time point is: before natalizumab initiation. On this clone itself: Its antigen remains unidentified.

Sequencing was at survey level. Using immunoSEQ multiplex PCR, the repertoire was profiled, and TCRdb retains in-frame clones only, with some absent. The data hold some 30,000 clones, with around 91% observed a single time. The material sequenced was PBMCs. V gene TRBV19 combines with J gene TRBJ2-5, with 15 nucleotides matching TRBD2. The source of this sequence is a human donor with multiple sclerosis. CDR3 protein: CASSSGLAGGQKTQYF. Written as DNA, the CDR3 is TGTGCCAGTAGTTCCGGACTAGCGGGAGGGCAGAAGACCCAGTACTTC.